The 15 T cell receptor beta chains below were found in one sample sequenced in a study of cytomegalovirus exposure and HLA in healthy donors. The protocol was immunoSEQ multiplex PCR, while the TCRdb copy is restricted to in-frame clones and leaves out a portion. The table has about 240,000 clones, approximately 83% seen once; the top ten hold about 1.2%. What was sequenced was PBMCs. The receptors come from a woman aged 25 to 39 in good health and CMV-seropositive.

This clone was counted once. This chain joins TRBV4-1 and TRBJ2-5, with D possibly being TRBD1 (5 bases). Germline V lookup: CDR1 MGHRA, CDR2 YSYEKL. Trimming took off 1 base at V and 2 bases at J, with 14 bases between the two ends. There are 16 residues in the CDR3. The CDR3 sequence: CASSQGGGARQETQYF. The CDR3 bases are TGCGCCAGCAGCCAAGGGGGTGGGGCTAGACAAGAGACCCAGTACTTC.

The chain has TRBV6-5 and TRBJ1-1, with a tentative D call TRBD1 (6 bases). Germline V gene lookup returns CDR1 MNHEY and CDR2 SVGAGI. This CDR3 is built from 14 residues. With 3 bases removed from V and 4 bases from J, the gap between germline ends came to 12 bases. CDR3 in amino acids: CASSYGGARTEAFF. DNA of the CDR3: TGTGCCAGCAGTTATGGGGGGGCGCGCACTGAAGCTTTCTTT.

This clone has a single count. This sequence joins TRBV6-5 and TRBJ1-2; 7 nucleotides agree with TRBD1. CDR1 MNHEY and CDR2 SVGAGI come from the germline V gene. The J segment lost 3 bases and the V segment lost 10 bases, leaving 8 bases of the junction unmatched. The CDR3 runs 13 residues. The CDR3 coding sequence is TGTGCCACCAAGGACAGGAGGTACTATGGCTACACCTTC. Its protein product is CATKDRRYYGYTF.

This clone was counted a few times. This chain connects TRBV18 to TRBJ2-7; the match to TRBD2 covers 14 bases. V gave up 4 bases and J gave up 3 bases; unmatched junction bases: 5. Germline CDR1 reads KGHSH; CDR2 reads LQKENI. The CDR3 runs to 16 residues. As DNA, the CDR3 is TGTGCCAGCTCACGGGGCGGGACTAGCGGGGGCTACGAGCAGTACTTC. This translates into CASSRGGTSGGYEQYF.

The J gene is TRBJ1-5, the V gene TRBV6-5; 8 bases match TRBD1. V dropped 6 bases and J dropped 6; count of bases not matched to a gene: 7. The germline V gene encodes CDR1 MNHEY and CDR2 SVGAGI. The CDR3 is 14 amino acids. The CDR3 DNA sequence: TGTGCCAGCAGCTTAGACAGGGGAGGTCAGCCCCAGCATTTT. It encodes CASSLDRGGQPQHF.

The rearrangement links TRBV4-2 to TRBJ2-3; 16 positions match TRBD2. J lost 8 bases, V lost 1 base, and 9 bases had no gene match. CDR3 length: 18 amino acids. The germline CDR1 and CDR2 sequences are LGHNA and YNFKEQ. Here the CDR3 reads CASSQVGGTSGRAATQYF. CDR3 nucleotide sequence: TGTGCCAGCAGCCAAGTGGGTGGGACTAGCGGGAGGGCGGCTACGCAGTATTTT.

The chain employs TRBV5-6 and TRBJ2-3; D may be TRBD2 (6 bases). The germline V gene has CDR1 SGHDT and CDR2 YYEEEE. CDR3 size: 15 residues. V was pared by 3 bases and J by 6 bases, with 17 bases between. CDR3 in amino acids: CASSSPGLYQDTQYF. The CDR3 coding sequence is TGTGCCAGCAGCTCACCGGGACTCTATCAGGATACGCAGTATTTT.

The rearrangement joins TRBV7-2 to TRBJ1-1, with D possibly matching TRBD1 (6 bases). Trimming took 4 bases from V and 1 from J, leaving 10 bases between them. The CDR3 is made up of 14 amino acids. Germline V gene sequence: CDR1 SGHTA, CDR2 FQGNSA. This CDR3 is CASSYRQENTEAFF. In DNA, the CDR3 is TGTGCCAGCAGCTACAGACAGGAGAACACTGAAGCTTTCTTT.

The V gene is TRBV10-3, the J gene TRBJ2-7, with 11 bases fitting TRBD2. Trimming removed 5 bases from V and 6 bases from J; junction bases left unmatched: 6. The CDR3 loop spans 14 amino acids. In germline, CDR1 is ENHRY, CDR2 SYGVKD. CDR3 sequence: CAISSTSGKGEQYF. The CDR3 nucleotides are TGTGCCATCAGTTCGACTAGCGGGAAGGGCGAGCAGTACTTC.

This clone was picked up a small number of times. The chain links TRBV20-1 to TRBJ1-1, with D hard to call. V gave up 8 bases and J gave up 5 bases, with 12 bases separating them. The length of the CDR3 is 11 residues. Germline CDR1 reads DFQATT; CDR2 reads SNEGSKA (reference sequence). CDR3 in DNA: TGCAGTAGTGTACCCGAGACTGAAGCTTTCTTT. Translated, it gives CSSVPETEAFF.

The chain is built from TRBV4-1 and TRBJ2-1; 14 positions agree with TRBD2. Trimming took 4 bases from V and 7 from J; bases not matched to a gene: 6. Per the germline V gene, CDR1 is MGHRA and CDR2 is YSYEKL. This CDR3 has 16 amino acids. CDR3 in amino acids: CASSPGTSGRGNEQFF. The CDR3 coding sequence is TGCGCCAGCAGCCCGGGGACTAGCGGGAGAGGTAATGAGCAGTTCTTC.

CDR3: CASSLGTGVTYEQYF. The CDR3 bases are TGCGCCAGCAGCTTGGGGACAGGAGTAACCTACGAGCAGTACTTC. V is TRBV5-1 and J is TRBJ2-7; 7 bases agree with TRBD1. CDR1 and CDR2 from the germline V gene are SGHRS and YFSETQ. V shed 0 bases, J shed 2 bases, and the junction held 5 bases outside the gene matches. The CDR3 is 15 residues long.

Only a few counts were recorded for this clone. V gene TRBV7-2 combines with J gene TRBJ2-1; the match to TRBD2 covers 10 bases. The V segment lost 6 bases and the J segment 4 bases; nucleotides outside the gene matches: 3. Germline V CDR1 and CDR2: SGHTA, FQGNSA. This CDR3 spans 14 amino acids. The CDR3 loop reads CASRKREGYNEQFF. The DNA of the CDR3 is TGTGCCAGCAGGAAGCGGGAGGGGTACAATGAGCAGTTCTTC.

A few counts support this clone. This chain links TRBV5-6 with TRBJ1-1, with D possibly TRBD1 on 6 matching bases. V lost 4 bases to trimming and J lost 0 bases, with 13 bases between them. Germline V gene data show CDR1 as SGHDT and CDR2 as YYEEEE. The CDR3 has 15 amino acids. The CDR3 DNA reads as TGTGCCAGCAGCACTGGACAGACTCTGAACACTGAAGCTTTCTTT. Residues: CASSTGQTLNTEAFF.

The V call is TRBV5-1, the J call TRBJ2-3; D is unclear. Trimming shortened V by 0 bases and J by 2 bases, and 7 bases separated the two germline ends. The CDR3 contains 14 residues. In germline, CDR1 is SGHRS, CDR2 YFSETQ. CDR3 amino acids: CASSLGVNTDTQYF. The CDR3 region has the DNA TGCGCCAGCAGCTTGGGAGTAAACACAGATACGCAGTATTTT.